A single sample is the source of the 23 T cell receptor beta chains below, sequenced in a study of shared clonotypes between healthy human individuals. Sequencing was performed with immunoSEQ multiplex PCR; in TCRdb, only in-frame clones are kept and a portion is missing. The sample lists more than 400,000 clones; roughly 80% were seen once. Sequencing was done on a sample of PBMCs. Every receptor here comes from a middle-aged woman in good health. Some clones in this sample may be carry-over from other donors' samples.

The J gene is TRBJ2-3, the V gene TRBV4-2; 9 positions match TRBD2. The CDR3 spans 17 residues. V shed 1 base, J shed 5 bases, and the junction held 10 bases outside the gene matches. From germline, CDR1 is LGHNA and CDR2 YNFKEQ. CDR3 sequence: CASSQVAREGLVDTQYF. CDR3 DNA sequence: TGTGCCAGCAGCCAAGTCGCGCGGGAGGGCCTGGTAGATACGCAGTATTTT.

The chain uses TRBV28 and TRBJ2-1, with D possibly being TRBD2 (5 bases). The CDR3 is 14 amino acids. The V gene lost 2 bases and the J gene lost 9 bases, with 14 bases spanning the gap. The germline gives CDR1 MDHEN, CDR2 SYDVKM. CDR3 nucleotides: TGTGCCAGCAGTTTAATTGCACTAGATGGTGAGCAGTTCTTC. Amino acids: CASSLIALDGEQFF.

This clone occurred once. The chain links TRBV5-5 to TRBJ2-2; D gene unclear. CDR3 length equals 15 residues. Looked up from germline, CDR1 is SGHKS and CDR2 is YYEKEE (reference sequence). The ends were cut back, 5 bases at V and 4 bases at J, with 15 bases in the middle. CDR3 amino acids: CASSQMSGPTGELFF. The CDR3 nucleotides read TGTGCCAGCAGTCAAATGTCTGGCCCCACCGGGGAGCTGTTTTTT. Drawing the rest from reference TRBV5-5 and TRBJ2-2, the complete variable domain is DAGVTQSPTHLIKTRGQQVTLRCSPISGHKSVSWYQQVLGQGPQFIFQYYEKEERGRGNFPDRFSARQFPNYSSELNVNALLLGDSALYLCASSQMSGPTGELFFGEGSRLTVL.

V gene TRBV10-2 combines with J gene TRBJ2-1; 14 bases fit TRBD2. CDR3 length: 15 residues. Germline V gene sequence: CDR1 WSHSY, CDR2 SAAADI. With V trimmed by 6 bases and J by 8 bases, 6 bases remained unmatched. DNA of the CDR3: TGCGCCAGCAGACCGGGACTAGCGGGAGTATATGAGCAGTTCTTC. Amino acids: CASRPGLAGVYEQFF.

As for this clone: Other DNA sequences of this sample code for an identical CDR3. The chain combines TRBV6-5 with TRBJ1-1; no definite D call. Germline CDR1 is MNHEY and CDR2 is SVGAGI. The CDR3 runs 13 residues. V lost 2 bases and J 0 bases, leaving 4 bases between the germline ends. The CDR3 region has the DNA TGTGCCAGCAGTTACAACATGAACACTGAAGCTTTCTTT. Residues: CASSYNMNTEAFF.

This clone was counted between two and nine times. The chain links TRBV20-1 to TRBJ1-1; D gene ambiguous. Germline-derived CDR1 and CDR2 are DFQATT and SNEGSKA (reference sequence). The ends were cut back, 3 bases at V and 4 bases at J, with 6 bases in the middle. The CDR3 is made up of 11 amino acids. Here the CDR3 DNA reads TGCAGTGCTAGGGGTAGCACTGAAGCTTTCTTT. Its translation: CSARGSTEAFF.

Details on this clone: Germline and junction disagree at one end, which may indicate a read error. The chain couples TRBV5-1 to TRBJ1-1, with TRBD1 as a possible D gene (6 bases). This CDR3 comprises 13 residues. The germline V gene encodes CDR1 SGHRS and CDR2 YFSETQ. For the CDR3, the DNA is TGCGCCAGCACCTTGAACCAGGGGACTGAAGCTTTCTTT. Residues: CASTLNQGTEAFF.

A single count supports this clone. The junction departs from the called germline gene at one end, perhaps through a read error. This chain uses TRBV7-7 with TRBJ2-3; a possible D gene is TRBD2 (6 bases). The CDR3 runs 15 residues. CDR1 SSHAT and CDR2 FNYEAQ come from the germline V gene (reference sequence). Here the CDR3 reads CASSPRGQGTDTQYF. CDR3 DNA: TGTGCTAGCAGCCCGCGGGGCCAAGGAACAGATACGCAGTATTTT.

This clone was counted between two and nine times. The chain employs TRBV14 and TRBJ2-7; D is possibly TRBD2 (5 bases). The CDR3 sequence is 13 residues long. The germline gives CDR1 SGHDN, CDR2 FVKESK. The V and J ends lost 4 bases and 7 bases respectively, with 14 bases between them. CDR3 sequence reads: CASSPLNGGEQYF. The CDR3 region has the DNA TGTGCCAGCAGCCCTCTAAACGGCGGGGAGCAGTACTTC.

The V gene is TRBV6-6, the J gene TRBJ2-7; D unclear. The CDR3 consists of 12 residues. Germline V gene data show CDR1 as MNHNY and CDR2 as SVGAGI (reference sequence). Trimming pared 7 bases from V and 10 bases from J, leaving 17 bases between. In DNA form, the CDR3 reads TGTGCCAGCACCTACCCTGGGCAGGCACAGTACTTC. It specifies CASTYPGQAQYF.

This clone showed up many times. This chain joins TRBV5-1 and TRBJ2-3; TRBD1 might be the D (5 bases). Germline V gene sequence: CDR1 SGHRS, CDR2 YFSETQ. The CDR3 extends over 16 amino acids. The V gene lost 4 bases and the J gene lost 3 bases, with 18 bases spanning the gap. The CDR3, as DNA: TGCGCCAGCAGCCCGCTGGGGCACGCTCGAACAGATACGCAGTATTTT. It yields the protein CASSPLGHARTDTQYF.

The chain combines TRBV6-1 with TRBJ2-3; D possibly uses TRBD1 or TRBD2 (6 bases each). V lost 6 bases to trimming and J lost 4 bases, with 14 bases between them. The CDR3 is 14 amino acids. Germline V lookup: CDR1 MNHNS, CDR2 SASEGT. As DNA, the CDR3 is TGTGCCAGCAGCCTGGAGGGGGGCGCAGATACGCAGTATTTT. It specifies CASSLEGGADTQYF.

The chain joins TRBV5-1 to TRBJ2-7; TRBD1 or TRBD2 may be the D gene (5 bases each). CDR1 and CDR2 (germline): SGHRS, YFSETQ. Trimming cost V 4 bases and J 7 bases, with 21 bases left between them. The CDR3 loop spans 15 amino acids. CDR3 in amino acids: CASSESGRSVGEQYF. CDR3 sequence (DNA): TGCGCCAGCAGCGAATCGGGACGGAGCGTGGGGGAGCAGTACTTC.

The rearrangement uses TRBV28 and TRBJ1-5; D is undetermined. There are 13 residues in the CDR3. V dropped 7 bases and J dropped 11 bases, with 18 bases sitting between them. Looked up from germline, CDR1 is MDHEN and CDR2 is SYDVKM. CDR3 in DNA: TGTGCCAGCATCTTAGCCGGGTCTGGGGCCCAGCATTTT. Protein product: CASILAGSGAQHF.

V gene TRBV5-6 combines with J gene TRBJ2-1, with 8 bases aligning to TRBD2. The CDR3 spans 17 residues. CDR1 SGHDT and CDR2 YYEEEE come from the germline V gene. Unmatched junction bases numbered 13, after V lost 2 bases and J lost 6 bases. The CDR3: CASSFSHGTRRRNEQFF. CDR3 bases: TGTGCCAGCAGCTTCAGCCACGGGACTAGGCGGCGCAATGAGCAGTTCTTC.

The table lists this clone with a few counts. This chain uses TRBV2 with TRBJ1-1, with D uncertain. The germline V gene has CDR1 SNHLY and CDR2 FYNNEI. The CDR3 has 14 amino acids. Trimming took off 6 bases at V and 2 bases at J, with 13 bases between the two ends. The CDR3 nucleotides are TGTGCCAGCAGGGCGGAAGTTATCAACACTGAAGCTTTCTTT. It specifies CASRAEVINTEAFF.

The rearrangement joins TRBV5-4 to TRBJ2-1; a possible D gene is TRBD1 (5 bases). The germline V gene encodes CDR1 SGHNT and CDR2 YYREEE (reference sequence). Trimming removed 0 bases from V and 9 bases from J, with 10 bases in between. The CDR3 sequence is 13 residues long. This CDR3 reads CASSLELQGEQFF. CDR3 sequence (DNA): TGTGCCAGCAGCTTGGAGCTGCAGGGTGAGCAGTTCTTC.

The chain has TRBV19 and TRBJ1-2, with 9 positions matching TRBD1. This CDR3 region has 15 residues. J gave up 8 bases and V 2 bases, and 9 bases lay outside the gene matches. Germline CDR1 LNHDA, CDR2 SQIVND (reference sequence). CDR3: CASSITQGAQPGYTF. The CDR3 bases are TGTGCCAGTAGTATAACACAGGGGGCGCAACCAGGCTACACCTTC.

The chain is built from TRBV4-2 and TRBJ1-5, with TRBD1 as a possible D gene (5 bases). From germline, CDR1 is LGHNA and CDR2 YNFKEQ. V shed 0 bases and J shed 0 bases, with 9 bases lying between them. This CDR3 is 16 amino acids long. CDR3 sequence reads: CASSQEGTDSNQPQHF. CDR3 in DNA: TGTGCCAGCAGCCAAGAAGGGACCGATAGCAATCAGCCCCAGCATTTT.

In the case of this clone: A far larger clone is only one base removed, so a read error is likely. The chain combines TRBV30 with TRBJ1-1; weak D call: TRBD1 (5 bases). Germline CDR1 and CDR2: GTSNPN and SVGIG (reference sequence). With 3 bases removed from V and 6 bases from J, the gap between germline ends came to 11 bases. The CDR3 runs 12 residues. CDR3 DNA sequence: TGTGCCTGGAGGGGGGGTCGCTCTGAAGCTTTCTTT. This gives the protein CAWRGGRSEAFF.

This clone was counted at least ten times. Other DNA variants within this sample encode the same CDR3. The chain joins TRBV28 to TRBJ1-5; D is unclear. The CDR3 sequence is 11 residues long. V lost 5 bases to trimming and J lost 5 bases, with 4 bases between them. Germline CDR1 reads MDHEN; CDR2 reads SYDVKM. The CDR3 DNA sequence: TGTGCCAGCAGTCGGTATCAGCCCCAGCATTTT. Translation gives CASSRYQPQHF.

In this sample, this clone turned up many times. At one boundary the junction diverges from the germline segment, which might be a read error. The chain couples TRBV5-1 to TRBJ2-7; TRBD1 aligns across 8 bases. CDR3 size: 13 residues. CDR1 and CDR2 (germline): SGHRS, YFSETQ. The CDR3 sequence: CASNLQGANEQYF. The CDR3 DNA is TGCGCCAGCAACTTGCAGGGGGCAAACGAGCAGTACTTC.

This sequence joins TRBV7-9 and TRBJ1-4; perhaps TRBD1 as D (6 bases). The CDR3 spans 14 residues. In germline, CDR1 is SEHNR, CDR2 FQNEAQ (reference sequence). V gave up 5 bases and J gave up 4 bases, with 11 bases separating them. The CDR3: CASSTQQGNEKLFF. The CDR3 nucleotides read TGTGCCAGCAGCACACAACAGGGTAATGAAAAACTGTTTTTT. The full variable domain, its missing parts supplied by reference TRBV7-9 and TRBJ1-4, is DTGVSQNPRHKITKRGQNVTFRCDPISEHNRLYWYRQTLGQGPEFLTYFQNEAQLEKSRLLSDRFSAERPKGSFSTLEIQRTEQGDSAMYLCASSTQQGNEKLFFGSGTQLSVL.